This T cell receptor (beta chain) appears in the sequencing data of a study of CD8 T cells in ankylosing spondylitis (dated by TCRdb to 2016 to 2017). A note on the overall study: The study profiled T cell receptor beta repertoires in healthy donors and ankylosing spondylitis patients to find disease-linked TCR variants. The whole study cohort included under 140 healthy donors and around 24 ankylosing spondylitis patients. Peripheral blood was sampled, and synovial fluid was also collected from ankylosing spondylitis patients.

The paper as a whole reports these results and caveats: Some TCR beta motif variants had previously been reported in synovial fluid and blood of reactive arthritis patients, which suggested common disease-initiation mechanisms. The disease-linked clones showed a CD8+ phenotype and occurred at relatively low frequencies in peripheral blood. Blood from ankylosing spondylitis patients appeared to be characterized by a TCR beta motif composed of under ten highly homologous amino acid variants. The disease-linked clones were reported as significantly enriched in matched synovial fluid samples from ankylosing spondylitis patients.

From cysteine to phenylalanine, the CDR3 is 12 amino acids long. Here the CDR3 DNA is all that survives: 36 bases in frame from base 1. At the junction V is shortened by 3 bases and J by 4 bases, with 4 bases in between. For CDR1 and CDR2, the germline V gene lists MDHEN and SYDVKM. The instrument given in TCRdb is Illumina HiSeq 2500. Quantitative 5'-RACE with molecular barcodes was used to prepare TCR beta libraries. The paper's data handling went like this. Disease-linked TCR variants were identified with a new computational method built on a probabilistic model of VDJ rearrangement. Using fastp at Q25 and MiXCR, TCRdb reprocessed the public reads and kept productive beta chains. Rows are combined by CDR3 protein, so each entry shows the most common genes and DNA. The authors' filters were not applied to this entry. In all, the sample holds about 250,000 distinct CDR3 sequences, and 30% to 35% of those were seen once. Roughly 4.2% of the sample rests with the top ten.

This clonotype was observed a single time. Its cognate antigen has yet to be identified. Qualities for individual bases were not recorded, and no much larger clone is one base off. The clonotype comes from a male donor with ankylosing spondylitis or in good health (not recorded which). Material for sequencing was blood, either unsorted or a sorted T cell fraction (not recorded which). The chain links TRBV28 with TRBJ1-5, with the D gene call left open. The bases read TGTGCCAGCAGTTTGGCGAATCAGCCCCAGCATTTT. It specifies CASSLANQPQHF.